The present T cell receptor (beta chain) was sequenced within a study of blood T cells in healthy people across ages. Study-level background: Capture via template switching afforded approximately one barcoded beta molecule per two T cells. Study-wide findings and caveats: With naive T cell percentage, TCR beta diversity showed a strong correlation.

For the second PCR, which ran for about 7 to 11 cycles, a sample-barcoded 5' primer and a J-beta primer mix were used. TCRdb ran MiXCR on the 5' RACE reads and lists one entry per CDR3 protein. The sample includes hundreds of thousands of distinct CDR3 sequences, less than 35% of them seen just once. Each of the donors had approximately 10 milliliters of peripheral blood drawn into EDTA-treated Vacutainer tubes. This clonotype showed up many times. Its antigen is not identified. Trimming pared 8 bases from V and 4 bases from J, leaving 10 bases between. The CDR3 length is 12 residues. Germline CDR1 is MGHDK and CDR2 is SYGVNS.

V is TRBV25-1 and J is TRBJ2-3; tentative D call: TRBD1 (6 bases). The specimen was blood. The sequence came from a woman over 75 in good health. The CDR3 reads CASGDMADTQYF. CDR3 nucleotide sequence: TGTGCCAGCGGGGACATGGCAGATACGCAGTATTTT.